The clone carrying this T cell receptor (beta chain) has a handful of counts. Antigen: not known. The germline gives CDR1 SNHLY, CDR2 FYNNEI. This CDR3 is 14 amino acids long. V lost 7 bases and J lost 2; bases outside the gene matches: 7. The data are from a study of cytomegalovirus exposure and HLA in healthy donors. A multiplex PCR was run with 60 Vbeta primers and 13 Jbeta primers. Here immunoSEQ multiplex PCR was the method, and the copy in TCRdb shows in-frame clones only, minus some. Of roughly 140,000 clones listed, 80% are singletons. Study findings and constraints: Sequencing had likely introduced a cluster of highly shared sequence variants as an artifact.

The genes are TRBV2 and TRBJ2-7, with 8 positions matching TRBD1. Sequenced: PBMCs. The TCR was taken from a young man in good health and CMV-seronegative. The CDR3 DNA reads TGTGCCAGCAACCCGGGACAGGCAACCTACGAGCAGTACTTC. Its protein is CASNPGQATYEQYF. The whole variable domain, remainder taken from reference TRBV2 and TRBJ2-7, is EPEVTQTPSHQVTQMGQEVILRCVPISNHLYFYWYRQILGQKVEFLVSFYNNEISEKSEIFDDQFSVERPDGSNFTLKIRSTKLEDSAMYFCASNPGQATYEQYFGPGTRLTVT.